The T cell receptor (beta chain) described here comes from a study of technical replicates of blood from several donors. Method: immunoSEQ multiplex PCR; TCRdb's copy keeps in-frame clones and lacks some. The sample yields roughly 80,000 clones, 96% seen once. Germline V gene lookup returns CDR1 LGHNA and CDR2 YNFKEQ. This CDR3 spans 14 amino acids. V dropped 4 bases and J dropped 6 bases, with 13 bases sitting between them. The receptor was derived from a human donor in good health. The material sequenced was T cells isolated from PBMCs. J is TRBJ2-1 and V is TRBV4-2; D is ambiguous. The CDR3 sequence: CASSPTRNVNEQFF. In nucleotides, the CDR3 is TGTGCCAGCAGCCCAACGAGGAACGTCAATGAGCAGTTCTTC.